This TCR beta chain appears in the sequencing data of a study of cytomegalovirus exposure and HLA in healthy donors. Study findings and constraints: Rates of TCR association differed by HLA locus in a later analysis, with DRB1 highest and HLA-C lowest. The study recorded fewer than 200 TCR beta chains that were cytomegalovirus-associated.

Concerning this clone itself: Antigen specificity is unknown.

In the PCR, 60 Vbeta and 13 Jbeta primers were used. Sequenced by immunoSEQ multiplex PCR; TCRdb stores in-frame clones only, minus some. This sample yields about 160,000 clones, of which around 74% are seen a single time; around 2.1% belongs to the top ten. The specimen was PBMCs. The sequence came from a female donor in good health and CMV-seronegative.

CDR3 amino acids: CASHRGVANEKLFF. DNA of the CDR3: TGTGCCAGCCACCGGGGGGTGGCTAATGAAAAACTGTTTTTT. The rearrangement links TRBV19 to TRBJ1-4; maybe TRBD1 (5 bases). The V end lost 9 bases, the J end lost 3 bases, and 14 bases lay between the germline ends. This CDR3 contains 14 residues. In germline, CDR1 is LNHDA, CDR2 SQIVND (reference sequence).